A selection of T cell receptor beta chains follows, all from one sample in a study of cytomegalovirus exposure and HLA in healthy donors. The repertoire was sequenced with immunoSEQ multiplex PCR; TCRdb's copy has only in-frame clones and lacks some. The data contain about 160,000 clones, about four fifths of them seen just once; the ten biggest clones take up under 8%. Sequences were obtained from PBMCs. These receptors came from a man aged 45-65 years in good health and CMV-seropositive. CDR3s include the opening cysteine and the closing phenylalanine or tryptophan. The order of the fields is D gene, clone size, V gene, J gene, CDR3 protein, CDR3 DNA. The D gene is left open where the match is weak. A clone size is listed for some rows: how often the clone was seen (once, few, many), or a class if it is expanded.

-,-,TRBV11-2,TRBJ2-5,CASSPRGADEETQYF,TGTGCCAGCAGCCCCCGCGGGGCTGATGAAGAGACCCAGTACTTC
TRBD1,once,TRBV10-3,TRBJ2-5,CAISESLGQSGQETQYF,TGTGCCATCAGTGAGTCGTTGGGACAGTCGGGACAAGAGACCCAGTACTTC
-,-,TRBV7-8,TRBJ1-6,CASSLGASYNSPLHF,TGTGCCAGCAGCTTAGGGGCCTCCTATAATTCACCCCTCCACTTT
-,-,TRBV10-3,TRBJ1-3,CAIGYRDTSGNTIYF,TGTGCCATCGGTTACAGGGACACCTCTGGAAACACCATATATTTT
TRBD2,few,TRBV28,TRBJ2-5,CASSSKDSGRRETQYF,TGTGCCAGCAGTTCAAAAGATAGCGGGAGGAGAGAGACCCAGTACTTC
TRBD2,-,TRBV5-1,TRBJ2-7,CASREAGGPYEQYF,TGCGCCAGCAGGGAAGCGGGAGGGCCCTACGAGCAGTACTTC
TRBD1,-,TRBV30,TRBJ2-2,CAWRGTALKNTGELFF,TGTGCCTGGAGGGGGACAGCCCTTAAAAACACCGGGGAGCTGTTTTTT
-,-,TRBV7-8,TRBJ2-7,CASIRDYEQYF,TGTGCCAGCATCCGGGACTACGAGCAGTACTTC
-,-,TRBV11-3,TRBJ2-3,CASSSRDLARVDMQYF,TGTGCCAGCAGCTCGAGAGACCTAGCGAGAGTTGATATGCAGTATTTT
-,few,TRBV5-1,TRBJ1-5,CASSRSPGGNQPQHF,TGCGCCAGCAGCAGGAGCCCAGGGGGCAATCAGCCCCAGCATTTT
-,-,TRBV29-1,TRBJ1-1,CSVGPLTGMETEAFF,TGCAGCGTCGGCCCGCTTACAGGGATGGAAACTGAAGCTTTCTTT
TRBD2,-,TRBV5-1,TRBJ2-3,CASSLAGTSGTDTQYF,TGCGCCAGCAGCTTGGCCGGGACTAGCGGCACAGATACGCAGTATTTT